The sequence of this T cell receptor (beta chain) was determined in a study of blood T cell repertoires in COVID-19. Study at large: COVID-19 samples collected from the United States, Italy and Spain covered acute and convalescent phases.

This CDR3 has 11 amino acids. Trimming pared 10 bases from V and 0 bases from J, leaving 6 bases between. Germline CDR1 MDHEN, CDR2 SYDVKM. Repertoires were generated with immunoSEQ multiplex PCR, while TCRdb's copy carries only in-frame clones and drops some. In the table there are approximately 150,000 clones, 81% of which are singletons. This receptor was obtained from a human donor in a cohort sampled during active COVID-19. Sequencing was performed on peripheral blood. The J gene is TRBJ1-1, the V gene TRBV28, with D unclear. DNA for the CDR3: TGTGCCACCCATCTGAACACTGAAGCTTTCTTT. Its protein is CATHLNTEAFF.